The rows below give T cell receptor beta chains drawn from one sample of a study of human T cells and chemical hapten exposure. TCRdb re-called the RACE reads with MiXCR, one entry per CDR3 protein. The sample lists roughly 180,000 distinct CDR3 sequences; about a fifth were seen once. This material consisted of whole blood, taken in connection with sensitization to the hapten diphenylcyclopropenone (DPC). These receptor sequences come from a woman aged 45-59 years with alopecia areata. Some clones in this sample may be carry-over from other donors' samples. Both conserved end residues are part of each CDR3. A D gene is named only where the DNA matches it firmly. The size entry is marked missing in some rows and otherwise reads once, few, many or a size class.

J gene | clone size | D gene | V gene | CDR3 DNA | CDR3 protein
TRBJ2-1 | many | TRBD2 | TRBV6-4 | TGTGCCAGCAGTCGTGCGGGAGGGTACAATGAGCAGTTCTTC | CASSRAGGYNEQFF
TRBJ2-1 | - | - | TRBV15 | TGTGCCACCAGCAGAGACTGGGACGTGAGCTCCTACAATGAGCAGTTCTTC | CATSRDWDVSSYNEQFF
TRBJ2-1 | few | - | TRBV12-3/TRBV12-4 | TGTGCCAGCAGTTTTCGTGGGAACTCCTACAATGAGCAGTTCTTC | CASSFRGNSYNEQFF
TRBJ2-5 | - | - | TRBV6-5 | TGTGCCAGCAGTTACTCAGATACCCAGTACTTC | CASSYSDTQYF
TRBJ1-5 | few | - | TRBV21-1 | TGTGCCAGCAGCATTGAGGGACCAGGACCCAATCAGCCCCAGCATTTT | CASSIEGPGPNQPQHF
TRBJ1-4 | few | - | TRBV20-1 | TGCAGTGCTAGAGGGTCAGGGAATGAAAAACTGTTTTTT | CSARGSGNEKLFF
TRBJ2-3 | - | TRBD2 | TRBV10-3 | TGTGCCATCAGTGAACCCGGACTAGCGGAGCCAGATACGCAGTATTTT | CAISEPGLAEPDTQYF
TRBJ2-1 | many | - | TRBV5-1 | TGCGCCAGCAGCTTGGATGCTGTCTCCTACAATGAGCAGTTCTTC | CASSLDAVSYNEQFF
TRBJ1-1 | - | - | TRBV5-1 | TGCGCCAGCAGCTTGGAGGGTAGGCTCCCGAACACTGAAGCTTTCTTT | CASSLEGRLPNTEAFF
TRBJ1-4 | few | - | TRBV6-5 | TGTGCCAGCAGAGAGCCTGCAACTAATGAAAAACTGTTTTTT | CASREPATNEKLFF
TRBJ1-1 | - | - | TRBV27 | TGTGCCAGCAGTTTGTGCCCGGGGTACACTGAAGCTTTCTTT | CASSLCPGYTEAFF
TRBJ2-7 | - | - | TRBV6-1 | TGTGCCAGCATAACGGCAGGGAAGGGTTACGAGCAGTACTTC | CASITAGKGYEQYF
TRBJ2-7 | - | TRBD2 | TRBV30 | TGTGCCTGGAGTCCACCCCCGCGACTAGCGGCAACCTACGAGCAGTACTTC | CAWSPPPRLAATYEQYF
TRBJ2-1 | few | TRBD2 | TRBV5-1 | TGCGCCAGCAGCTTGGTACGGGGCGGGAGGAGTGTCGATGAGCAGTTCTTC | CASSLVRGGRSVDEQFF
TRBJ2-1 | - | TRBD2 | TRBV12-3/TRBV12-4 | TGTGCCAGCAGTTTAGCATTTCGGACTAGCGGGAGTTTGGATGAGCAGTTCTTC | CASSLAFRTSGSLDEQFF
TRBJ2-4 | few | TRBD1 | TRBV6-1 | TGTGCCAGCAGTTACGGCGGACAGGGGGCTGCGGGAGCCAAAAACATTCAGTACTTC | CASSYGGQGAAGAKNIQYF
TRBJ1-5 | once | TRBD1 | TRBV7-2 | TGTGCCAGCAGCCGTACAGGGGATGGGAGCAATCAGCCCCAGCATTTT | CASSRTGDGSNQPQHF
TRBJ1-6 | few | - | TRBV7-9 | TGTGCCAGCAGCTTAGAGGGCGGGCAATCACCCCTCCACTTT | CASSLEGGQSPLHF
TRBJ2-7 | - | TRBD2 | TRBV9 | TGTGCCAGCAGCGTTTCTAGCGGTACCTACGAGCAGTACTTC | CASSVSSGTYEQYF
TRBJ1-5 | - | - | TRBV14 | TGTGCCAGCAGCCAAGGGGGGGGGTTGGATCAGCCCCAGCATTTT | CASSQGGGLDQPQHF
TRBJ1-5 | - | - | TRBV7-2 | TGTGCCAGCAGATTAATAAATCAGCCCCAGCATTTT | CASRLINQPQHF
TRBJ1-1 | - | TRBD1 | TRBV20-1 | TGCAGTGCTAGTGAAGGACAGGGACGAGCTGAAGCTTTCTTT | CSASEGQGRAEAFF
TRBJ2-7 | - | - | TRBV3-1 | TGTGCCAGCAGCCAGGAATTCGCTGAGCAGTACTTC | CASSQEFAEQYF
TRBJ2-3 | many | - | TRBV3-1 | TGTGCCAGCAGCCAAGATGGAGCAGATGGGGGCACAGATACGCAGTATTTT | CASSQDGADGGTDTQYF
TRBJ2-2 | - | TRBD1 | TRBV29-1 | TGCAGCGTCACAGGGGGGCTTGACACCGGGGAGCTGTTTTTT | CSVTGGLDTGELFF
TRBJ2-7 | - | TRBD1 | TRBV5-1 | TGCGCCAGCAGCTTTTCTAGGACAGGAGGAGACGAGCAGTACTTC | CASSFSRTGGDEQYF
TRBJ1-4 | few | - | TRBV5-1 | TGCGCCAGCAGCTTGGGGGGGGATGCAACTAATGAAAAACTGTTTTTT | CASSLGGDATNEKLFF
TRBJ1-1 | few | TRBD1 | TRBV29-1 | TGCAGCGTTGAAAGGCTAGGACAGGCGGATGAAGCTTTCTTT | CSVERLGQADEAFF